The clone carrying this T cell receptor (beta chain) was detected only a few times. The target antigen is unknown. This CDR3 comprises 15 residues. Germline V gene sequence: CDR1 DFQATT, CDR2 SNEGSKA (reference sequence). Trimming took off 0 bases at V and 2 bases at J, with 14 bases between the two ends. TCRdb itself ran the 5' RACE reads through MiXCR, one entry per CDR3 protein. Of around 550,000 distinct CDR3 sequences in the sample, 13% to 15% were seen once. The data stem from a study of identical twins. Study conclusions and caveats: Compared with unrelated sharing, twin-shared out-of-frame alpha sequences had more low-probability sequences.

The same specimen was also included in a second study, on yellow fever vaccine responses in identical twins. That paper states: Reportedly, twins' vaccine T cell responses looked partly convergent and partly personalized.

This clonotype was obtained from a woman between 18 and 30 years old in good health. The material sequenced was CD4+ T cells sorted from blood. The chain uses TRBV20-1 and TRBJ2-7; tentative D call: TRBD2 (7 bases). CDR3 nucleotides: TGCAGTGCTAGAGATCTAGGGGGGGCTACCTACGAGCAGTACTTC. Its translation is CSARDLGGATYEQYF.